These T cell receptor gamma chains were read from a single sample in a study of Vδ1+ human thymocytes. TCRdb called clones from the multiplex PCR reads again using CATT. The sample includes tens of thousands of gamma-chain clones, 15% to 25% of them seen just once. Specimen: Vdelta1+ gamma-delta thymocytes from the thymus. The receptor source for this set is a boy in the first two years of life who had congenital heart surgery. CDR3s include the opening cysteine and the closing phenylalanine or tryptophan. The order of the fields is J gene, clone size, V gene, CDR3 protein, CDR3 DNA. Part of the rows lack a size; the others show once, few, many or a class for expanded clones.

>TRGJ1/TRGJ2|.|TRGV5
CATWDSSYKKLF
TGTGCCACCTGGGACTCGAGTTATAAGAAACTCTTT
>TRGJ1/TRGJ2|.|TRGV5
CATWEKAGYYKKLF
TGTGCCACCTGGGAAAAGGCGGGGTATTATAAGAAACTCTTT
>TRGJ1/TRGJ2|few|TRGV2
CATWDQFQSYKKLF
TGTGCCACCTGGGACCAATTTCAGTCCTATAAGAAACTCTTT
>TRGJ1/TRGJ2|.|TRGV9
CALWDLNYYKKLF
TGTGCCTTGTGGGACCTGAATTATTATAAGAAACTCTTT
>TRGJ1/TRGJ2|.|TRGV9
CALWEKEGRYYKKLF
TGTGCCTTGTGGGAGAAAGAGGGACGTTATTATAAGAAACTCTTT
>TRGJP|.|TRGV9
CALWDQELGKKIKVF
TGTGCCTTGTGGGACCAAGAGTTGGGCAAAAAAATCAAGGTATTT
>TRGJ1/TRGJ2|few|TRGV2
CATAGEVSKKLF
TGTGCCACCGCCGGAGAGGTTAGTAAGAAACTCTTT
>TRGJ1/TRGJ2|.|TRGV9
CALWEQCIYFKKLF
TGTGCCTTGTGGGAGCAATGTATTTACTTTAAGAAACTCTTT
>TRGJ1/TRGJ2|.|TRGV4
CATWVPRAKLF
TGTGCCACCTGGGTCCCAAGGGCGAAACTCTTT
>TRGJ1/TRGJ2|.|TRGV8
CATWDRPWGPPHKKLF
TGTGCCACCTGGGACAGGCCATGGGGGCCTCCTCATAAGAAACTCTTT
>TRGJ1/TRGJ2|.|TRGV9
CALWEVSYYKKLF
TGTGCCTTGTGGGAGGTCAGTTATTATAAGAAACTCTTT
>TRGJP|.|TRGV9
CALWEVHPSQLGKKIKVF
TGTGCCTTGTGGGAGGTGCATCCTTCCCAGTTGGGCAAAAAAATCAAGGTATTT
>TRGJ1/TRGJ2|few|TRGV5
CATWGKRSYKKLF
TGTGCCACCTGGGGCAAACGTTCGTATAAGAAACTCTTT
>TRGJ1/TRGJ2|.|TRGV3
CATWDRRLYKKLF
TGTGCCACCTGGGACAGGCGGCTTTATAAGAAACTCTTT
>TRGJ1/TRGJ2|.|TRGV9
CALWEVRGHYKKLF
TGTGCCTTGTGGGAGGTGCGGGGCCATTATAAGAAACTCTTT
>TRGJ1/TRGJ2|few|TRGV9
CALWEVLIYKKLF
TGTGCCTTGTGGGAGGTGCTGATTTATAAGAAACTCTTT
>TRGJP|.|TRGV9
CALWEVQPSELGKKIKVF
TGTGCCTTGTGGGAGGTGCAGCCCTCAGAGTTGGGCAAAAAAATCAAGGTATTT
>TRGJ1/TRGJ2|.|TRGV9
CALWESNYYKKLF
TGTGCCTTGTGGGAGTCCAACTATTATAAGAAACTCTTT
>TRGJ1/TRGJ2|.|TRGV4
CATWDGPICYKKLF
TGTGCCACCTGGGATGGGCCCATATGCTATAAGAAACTCTTT
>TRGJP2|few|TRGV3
CATWDRPPSDWIKTF
TGTGCCACCTGGGACAGGCCTCCAAGTGATTGGATCAAGACGTTT
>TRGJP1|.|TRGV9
CALWRWNTTGWFKIF
TGTGCCTTGTGGAGATGGAATACCACTGGTTGGTTCAAGATATTT
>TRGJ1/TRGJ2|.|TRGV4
CATWDGLSYKKLF
TGTGCCACCTGGGATGGGTTAAGTTATAAGAAACTCTTT